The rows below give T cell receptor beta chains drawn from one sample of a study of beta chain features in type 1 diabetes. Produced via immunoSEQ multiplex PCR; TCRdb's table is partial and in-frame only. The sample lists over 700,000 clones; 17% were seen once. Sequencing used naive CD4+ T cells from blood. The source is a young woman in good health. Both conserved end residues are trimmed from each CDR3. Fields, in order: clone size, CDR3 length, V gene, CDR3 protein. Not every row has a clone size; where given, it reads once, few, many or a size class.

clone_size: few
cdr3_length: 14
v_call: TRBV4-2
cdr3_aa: ASSQESGVTRTEQF

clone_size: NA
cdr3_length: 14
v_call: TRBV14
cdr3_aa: ASSQTGPPGRYEQY

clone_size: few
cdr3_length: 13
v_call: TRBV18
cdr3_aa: ASSSAGQGSYEQY

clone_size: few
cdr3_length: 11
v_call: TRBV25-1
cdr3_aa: ASSEAGNYGYT

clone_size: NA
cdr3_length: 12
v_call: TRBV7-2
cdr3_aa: ASSLDLNTDTQY

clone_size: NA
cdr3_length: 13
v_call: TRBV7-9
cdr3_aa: ASSDRVTSWATQY

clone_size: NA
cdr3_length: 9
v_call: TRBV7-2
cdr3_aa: ASSLLDEQF

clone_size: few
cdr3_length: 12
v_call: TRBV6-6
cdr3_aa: ASSRGRADTEAF

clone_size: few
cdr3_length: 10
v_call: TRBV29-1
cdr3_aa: SVGSGQETQY

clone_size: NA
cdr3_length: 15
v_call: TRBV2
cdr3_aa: ASSEGENRIGTDTQY

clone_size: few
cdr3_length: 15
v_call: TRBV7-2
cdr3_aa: ASSLGLAGRAKNIQY

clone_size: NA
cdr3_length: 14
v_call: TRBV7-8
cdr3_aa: ASHRQGLAGVGEQY

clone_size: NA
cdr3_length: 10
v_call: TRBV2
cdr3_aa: ASRLDSYEQY

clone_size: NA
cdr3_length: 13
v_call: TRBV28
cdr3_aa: ASSLVAGGGSEQF

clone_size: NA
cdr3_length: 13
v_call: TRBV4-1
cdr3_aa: ASSPPGGGSYEQY

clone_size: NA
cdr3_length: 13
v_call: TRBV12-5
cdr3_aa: ASGLGNGHTDTQY

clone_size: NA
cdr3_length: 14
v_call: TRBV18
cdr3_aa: ASSQGPGQGFYEQY

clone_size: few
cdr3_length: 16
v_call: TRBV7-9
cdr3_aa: ASSLVTGTGVPNQPQH

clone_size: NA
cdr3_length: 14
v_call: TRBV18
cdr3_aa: ASSPPTGGLRSEAF

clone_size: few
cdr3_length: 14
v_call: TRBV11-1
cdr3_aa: ASSLRLASGRDTQY

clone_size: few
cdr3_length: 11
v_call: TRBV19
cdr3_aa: ASSRDTYYGYT

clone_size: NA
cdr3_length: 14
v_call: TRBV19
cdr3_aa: ASSIGLGARTGELF

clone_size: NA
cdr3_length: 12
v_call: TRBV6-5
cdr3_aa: ASSTGDYTDTQY

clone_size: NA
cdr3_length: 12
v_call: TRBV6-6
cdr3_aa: ASSYSFRQETQY

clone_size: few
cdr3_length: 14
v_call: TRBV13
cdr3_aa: ASSSVGTRKYNEQF

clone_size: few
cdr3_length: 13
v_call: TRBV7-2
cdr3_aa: ASSLSGGATDTQY

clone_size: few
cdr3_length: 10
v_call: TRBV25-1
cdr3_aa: ASSVGVDGYT

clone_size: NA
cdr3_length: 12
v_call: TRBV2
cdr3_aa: ASSVEGVSYEQY

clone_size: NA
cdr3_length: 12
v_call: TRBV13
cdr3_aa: ASSLGPSTDTQY

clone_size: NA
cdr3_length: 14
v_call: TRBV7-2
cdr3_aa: ASSPHRLAGVETQY

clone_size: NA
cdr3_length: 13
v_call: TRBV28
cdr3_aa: ASRTGGTSNQPQH

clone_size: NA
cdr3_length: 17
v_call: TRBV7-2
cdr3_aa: ASSSYLIAPDPRRNEQF

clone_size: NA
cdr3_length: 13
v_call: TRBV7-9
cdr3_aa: ASSLQAGGTNEQF

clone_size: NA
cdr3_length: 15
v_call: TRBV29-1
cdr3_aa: SAGGRTGVDGANVLT

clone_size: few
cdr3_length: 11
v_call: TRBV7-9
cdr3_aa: ASSLGQGETQY

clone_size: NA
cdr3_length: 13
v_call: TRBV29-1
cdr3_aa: SVARLAGGTDTQY

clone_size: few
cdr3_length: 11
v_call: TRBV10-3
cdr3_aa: AISGTGSNEQF

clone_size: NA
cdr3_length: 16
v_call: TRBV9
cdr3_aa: ASSVGQQGLLNTGELF

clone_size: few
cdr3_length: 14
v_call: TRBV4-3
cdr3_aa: ASSQWLAGQVNEQF

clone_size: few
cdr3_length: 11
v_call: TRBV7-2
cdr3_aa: ASSLNPRTEAF

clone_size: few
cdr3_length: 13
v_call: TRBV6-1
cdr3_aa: ASSRPPPGNQPQH

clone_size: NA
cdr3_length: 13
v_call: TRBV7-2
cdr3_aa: ASSLVRGLLNEQF